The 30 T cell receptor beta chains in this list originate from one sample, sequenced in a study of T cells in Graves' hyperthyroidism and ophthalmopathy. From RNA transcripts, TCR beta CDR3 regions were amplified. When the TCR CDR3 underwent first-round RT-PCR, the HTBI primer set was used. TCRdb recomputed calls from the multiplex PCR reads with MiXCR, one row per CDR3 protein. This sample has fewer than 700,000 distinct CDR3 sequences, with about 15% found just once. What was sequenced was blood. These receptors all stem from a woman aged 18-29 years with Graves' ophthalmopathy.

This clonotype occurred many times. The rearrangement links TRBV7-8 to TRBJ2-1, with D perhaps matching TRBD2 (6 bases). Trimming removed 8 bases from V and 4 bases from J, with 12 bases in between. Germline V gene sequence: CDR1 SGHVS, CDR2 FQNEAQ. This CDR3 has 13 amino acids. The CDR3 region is CASQRASYNEQFF. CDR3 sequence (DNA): TGTGCCAGCCAGCGGGCATCTTACAATGAGCAGTTCTTC.

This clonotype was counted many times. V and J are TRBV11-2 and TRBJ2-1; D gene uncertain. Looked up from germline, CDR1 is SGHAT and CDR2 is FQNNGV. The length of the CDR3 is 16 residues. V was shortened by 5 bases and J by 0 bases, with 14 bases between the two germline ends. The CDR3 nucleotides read TGTGCCAGCAGCGGCAGACAACTACACTCCTACAATGAGCAGTTCTTC. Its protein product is CASSGRQLHSYNEQFF.

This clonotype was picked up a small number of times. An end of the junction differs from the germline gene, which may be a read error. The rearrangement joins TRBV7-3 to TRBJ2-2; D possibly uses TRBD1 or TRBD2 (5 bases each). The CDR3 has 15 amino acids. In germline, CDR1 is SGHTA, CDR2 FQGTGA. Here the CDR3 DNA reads TGTGCCTGCAGCCGGGACGGATCGAACACCGGGGAGCTGTTTTTT. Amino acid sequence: CACSRDGSNTGELFF.

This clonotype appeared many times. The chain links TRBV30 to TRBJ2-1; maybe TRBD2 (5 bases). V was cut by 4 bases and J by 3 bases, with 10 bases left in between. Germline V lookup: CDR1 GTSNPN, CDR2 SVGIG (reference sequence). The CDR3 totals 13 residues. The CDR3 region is CAWTPGIYNEQFF. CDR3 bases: TGTGCCTGGACCCCCGGGATCTACAATGAGCAGTTCTTC.

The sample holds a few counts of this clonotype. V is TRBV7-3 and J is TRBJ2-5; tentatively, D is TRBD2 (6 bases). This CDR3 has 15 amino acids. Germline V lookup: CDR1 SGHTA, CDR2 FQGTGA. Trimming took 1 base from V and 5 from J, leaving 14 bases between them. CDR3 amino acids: CASSLNGGKMETQYF. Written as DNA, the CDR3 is TGTGCCAGCAGCTTAAATGGGGGGAAGATGGAGACCCAGTACTTC.

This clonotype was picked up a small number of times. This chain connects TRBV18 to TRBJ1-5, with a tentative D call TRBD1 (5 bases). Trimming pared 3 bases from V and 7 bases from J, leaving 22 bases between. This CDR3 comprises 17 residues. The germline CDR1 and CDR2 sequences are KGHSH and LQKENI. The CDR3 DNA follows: TGTGCCAGCTCACCCGATATCGGGGGGGGGGTGAAGCAGCCCCAGCATTTT. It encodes CASSPDIGGGVKQPQHF.

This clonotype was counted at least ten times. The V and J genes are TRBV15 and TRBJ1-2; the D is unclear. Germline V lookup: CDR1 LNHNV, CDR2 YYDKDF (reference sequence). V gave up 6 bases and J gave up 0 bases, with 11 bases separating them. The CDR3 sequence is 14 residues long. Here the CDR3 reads CATSPGLSNYGYTF. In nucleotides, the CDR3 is TGTGCCACCAGTCCCGGCCTATCTAACTATGGCTACACCTTC.

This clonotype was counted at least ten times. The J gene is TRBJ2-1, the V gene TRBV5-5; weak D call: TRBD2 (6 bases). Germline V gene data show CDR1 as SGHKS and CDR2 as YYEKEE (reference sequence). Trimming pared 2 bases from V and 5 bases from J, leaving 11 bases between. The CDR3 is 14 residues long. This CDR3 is CASSFGGTHNEQFF. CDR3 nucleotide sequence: TGTGCCAGCAGCTTCGGCGGGACCCACAATGAGCAGTTCTTC.

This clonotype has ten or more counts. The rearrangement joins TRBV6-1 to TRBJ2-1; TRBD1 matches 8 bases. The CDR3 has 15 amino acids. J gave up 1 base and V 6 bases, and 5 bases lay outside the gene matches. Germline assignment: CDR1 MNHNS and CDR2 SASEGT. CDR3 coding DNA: TGTGCCAGCAGCGGCAGGGGGCGATCCTACAATGAGCAGTTCTTC. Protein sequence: CASSGRGRSYNEQFF.

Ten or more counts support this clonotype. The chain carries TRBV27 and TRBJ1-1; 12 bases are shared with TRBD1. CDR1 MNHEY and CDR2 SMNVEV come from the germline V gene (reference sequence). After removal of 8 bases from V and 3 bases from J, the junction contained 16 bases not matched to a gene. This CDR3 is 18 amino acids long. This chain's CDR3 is CASAVLPGQGASYTEAFF. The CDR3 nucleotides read TGTGCCAGCGCGGTCCTTCCGGGACAGGGGGCGTCGTACACTGAAGCTTTCTTT.

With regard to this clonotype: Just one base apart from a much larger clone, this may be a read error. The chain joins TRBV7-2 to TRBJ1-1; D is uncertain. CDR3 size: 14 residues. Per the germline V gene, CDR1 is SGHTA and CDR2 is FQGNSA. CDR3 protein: CVSSLMDRNTEAFF. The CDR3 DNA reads TGTGTCAGCAGCTTAATGGATAGGAACACTGAAGCTTTCTTT.

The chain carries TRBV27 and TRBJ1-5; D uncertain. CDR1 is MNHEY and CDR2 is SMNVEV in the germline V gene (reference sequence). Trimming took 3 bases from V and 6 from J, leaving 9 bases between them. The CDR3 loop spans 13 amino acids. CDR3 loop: CASSFGFGQPQHF. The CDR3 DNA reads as TGTGCCAGCAGTTTCGGATTTGGTCAGCCCCAGCATTTT.

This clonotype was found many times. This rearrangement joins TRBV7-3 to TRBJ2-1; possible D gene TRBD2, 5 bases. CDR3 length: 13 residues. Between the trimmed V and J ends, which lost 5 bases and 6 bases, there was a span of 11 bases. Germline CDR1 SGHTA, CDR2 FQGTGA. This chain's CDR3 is CASSRRRGNEQFF. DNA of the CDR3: TGTGCCAGCAGCCGGAGGAGAGGCAATGAGCAGTTCTTC.

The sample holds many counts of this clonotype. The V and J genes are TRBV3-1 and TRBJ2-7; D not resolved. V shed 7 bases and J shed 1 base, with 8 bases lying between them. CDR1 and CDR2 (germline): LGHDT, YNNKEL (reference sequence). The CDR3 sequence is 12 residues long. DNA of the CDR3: TGTGCCAGCATGGGCAGTTCCTACGAGCAGTACTTC. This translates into CASMGSSYEQYF.

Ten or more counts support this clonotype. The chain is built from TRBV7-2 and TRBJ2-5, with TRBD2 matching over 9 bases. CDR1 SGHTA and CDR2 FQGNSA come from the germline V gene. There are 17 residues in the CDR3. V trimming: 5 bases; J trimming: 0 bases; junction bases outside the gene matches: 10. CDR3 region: CASSPKSGRLYQETQYF. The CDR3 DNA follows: TGTGCCAGCAGCCCGAAGAGCGGGAGGTTGTACCAAGAGACCCAGTACTTC.

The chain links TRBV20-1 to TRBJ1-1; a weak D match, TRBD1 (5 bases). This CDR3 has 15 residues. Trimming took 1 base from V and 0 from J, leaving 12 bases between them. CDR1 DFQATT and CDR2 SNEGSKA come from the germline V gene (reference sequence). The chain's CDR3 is CSARVGGALNTEAFF. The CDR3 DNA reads TGCAGTGCTAGAGTCGGGGGTGCCTTGAACACTGAAGCTTTCTTT.

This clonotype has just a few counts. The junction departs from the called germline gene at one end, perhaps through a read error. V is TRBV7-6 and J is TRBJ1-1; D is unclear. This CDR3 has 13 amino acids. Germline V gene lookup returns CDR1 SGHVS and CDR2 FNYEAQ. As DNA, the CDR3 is TGTGCCGGCAGCTTAGGGTCGGAGGATGAAGCTTTCTTT. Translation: CAGSLGSEDEAFF. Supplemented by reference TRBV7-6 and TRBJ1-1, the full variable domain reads GAGVSQSPRYKVTKRGQDVALRCDPISGHVSLYWYRQALGQGPEFLTYFNYEAQQDKSGLPNDRFSAERPEGSISTLTIQRTEQRDSAMYRCAGSLGSEDEAFFGQGTRLTVV.

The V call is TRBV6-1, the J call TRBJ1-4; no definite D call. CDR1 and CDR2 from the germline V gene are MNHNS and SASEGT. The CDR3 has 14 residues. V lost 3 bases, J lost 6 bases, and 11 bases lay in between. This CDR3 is CASSDVRADEKLFF. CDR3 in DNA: TGTGCCAGCAGTGACGTTAGGGCGGATGAAAAACTGTTTTTT.

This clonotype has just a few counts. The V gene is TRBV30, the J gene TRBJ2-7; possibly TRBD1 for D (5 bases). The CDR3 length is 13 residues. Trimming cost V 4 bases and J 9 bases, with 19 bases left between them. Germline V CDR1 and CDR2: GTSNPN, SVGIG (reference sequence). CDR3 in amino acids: CAWTVGFLQAQYF. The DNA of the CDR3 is TGTGCCTGGACCGTGGGATTCTTACAGGCGCAGTACTTC.

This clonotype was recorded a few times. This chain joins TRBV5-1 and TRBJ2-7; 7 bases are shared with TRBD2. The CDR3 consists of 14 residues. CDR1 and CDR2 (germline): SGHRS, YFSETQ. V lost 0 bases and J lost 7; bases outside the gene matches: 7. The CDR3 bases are TGCGCCAGCAGCTTGGAAGGCGGGGGTCGAGAGCAGTACTTC. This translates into CASSLEGGGREQYF.

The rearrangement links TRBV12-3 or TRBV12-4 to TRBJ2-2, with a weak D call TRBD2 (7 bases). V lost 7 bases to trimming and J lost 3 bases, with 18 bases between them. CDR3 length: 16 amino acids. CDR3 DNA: TGTGCCAGCACCCTATCGGGGGGCGGGGACACCGGGGAGCTGTTTTTT. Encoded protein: CASTLSGGGDTGELFF.

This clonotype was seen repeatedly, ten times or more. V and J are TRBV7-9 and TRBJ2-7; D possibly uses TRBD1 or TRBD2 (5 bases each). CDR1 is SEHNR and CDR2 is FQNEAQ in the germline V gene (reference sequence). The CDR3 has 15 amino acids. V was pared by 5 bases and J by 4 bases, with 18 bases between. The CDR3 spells CASSDTGAGSYEQYF. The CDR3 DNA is TGTGCCAGCAGCGACACCGGGGCAGGGAGTTACGAGCAGTACTTC.

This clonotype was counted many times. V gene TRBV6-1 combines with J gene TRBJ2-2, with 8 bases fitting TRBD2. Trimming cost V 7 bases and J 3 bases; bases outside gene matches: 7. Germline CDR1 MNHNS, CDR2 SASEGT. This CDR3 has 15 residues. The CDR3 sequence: CASTGGVGYTGELFF. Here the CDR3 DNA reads TGTGCCAGCACGGGAGGGGTCGGCTACACCGGGGAGCTGTTTTTT.

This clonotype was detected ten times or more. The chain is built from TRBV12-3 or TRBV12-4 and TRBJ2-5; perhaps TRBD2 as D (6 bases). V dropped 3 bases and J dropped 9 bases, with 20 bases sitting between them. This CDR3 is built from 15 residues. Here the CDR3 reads CASSLMAGSKRPQYF. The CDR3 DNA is TGTGCCAGCAGTTTGATGGCGGGGAGCAAGAGACCCCAGTACTTC.

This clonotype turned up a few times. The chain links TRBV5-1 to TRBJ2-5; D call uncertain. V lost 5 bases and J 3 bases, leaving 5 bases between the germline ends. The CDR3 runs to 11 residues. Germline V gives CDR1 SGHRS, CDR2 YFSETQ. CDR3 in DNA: TGCGCCAGCAGAGAGAAAGAGACCCAGTACTTC. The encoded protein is CASREKETQYF. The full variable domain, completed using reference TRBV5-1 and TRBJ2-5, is KAGVTQTPRYLIKTRGQQVTLSCSPISGHRSVSWYQQTPGQGLQFLFEYFSETQRNKGNFPGRFSGRQFSNSRSEMNVSTLELGDSALYLCASREKETQYFGPGTRLLVL.

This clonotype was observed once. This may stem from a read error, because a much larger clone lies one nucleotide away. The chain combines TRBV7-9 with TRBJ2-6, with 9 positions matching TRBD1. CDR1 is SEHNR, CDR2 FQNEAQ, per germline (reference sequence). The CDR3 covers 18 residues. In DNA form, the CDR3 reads TGTGCCAGCAGCTCGGACAGGGGCGAATACTCTGGGGCCAACGTCCCGACTTTC. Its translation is CASSSDRGEYSGANVPTF.

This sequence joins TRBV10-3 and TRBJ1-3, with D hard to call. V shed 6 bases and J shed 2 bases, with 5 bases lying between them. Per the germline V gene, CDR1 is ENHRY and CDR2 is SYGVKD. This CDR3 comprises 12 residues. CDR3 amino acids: CAISGTGNTIYF. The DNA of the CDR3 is TGTGCCATCAGCGGGACTGGAAACACCATATATTTT.

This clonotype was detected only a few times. The CDR3 here is CASSASEGRGGYEKLFF. The CDR3, as DNA: TGTGCCAGCAGCGCATCCGAGGGTCGGGGGGGTTATGAAAAACTGTTTTTT. This sequence joins TRBV9 and TRBJ1-4, with D possibly TRBD1 on 5 matching bases. Between the trimmed V and J ends, which lost 3 bases and 6 bases, there was a span of 21 bases. CDR1 and CDR2 from the germline V gene are SGDLS and YYNGEE. The CDR3 has 17 residues.

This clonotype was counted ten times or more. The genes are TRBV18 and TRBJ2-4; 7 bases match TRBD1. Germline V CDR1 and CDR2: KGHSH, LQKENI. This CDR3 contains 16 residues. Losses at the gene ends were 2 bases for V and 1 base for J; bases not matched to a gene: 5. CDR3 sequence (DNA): TGTGCCAGCTCACCAGACAGGGTGGCGGCCAAAAACATTCAGTACTTC. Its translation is CASSPDRVAAKNIQYF.

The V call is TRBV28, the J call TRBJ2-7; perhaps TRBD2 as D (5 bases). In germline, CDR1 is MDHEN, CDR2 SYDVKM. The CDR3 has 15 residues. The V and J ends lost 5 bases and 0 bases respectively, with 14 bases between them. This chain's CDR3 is CASSPYSAYSYEQYF. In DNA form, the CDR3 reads TGTGCCAGCAGTCCGTATAGCGCGTACTCCTACGAGCAGTACTTC.